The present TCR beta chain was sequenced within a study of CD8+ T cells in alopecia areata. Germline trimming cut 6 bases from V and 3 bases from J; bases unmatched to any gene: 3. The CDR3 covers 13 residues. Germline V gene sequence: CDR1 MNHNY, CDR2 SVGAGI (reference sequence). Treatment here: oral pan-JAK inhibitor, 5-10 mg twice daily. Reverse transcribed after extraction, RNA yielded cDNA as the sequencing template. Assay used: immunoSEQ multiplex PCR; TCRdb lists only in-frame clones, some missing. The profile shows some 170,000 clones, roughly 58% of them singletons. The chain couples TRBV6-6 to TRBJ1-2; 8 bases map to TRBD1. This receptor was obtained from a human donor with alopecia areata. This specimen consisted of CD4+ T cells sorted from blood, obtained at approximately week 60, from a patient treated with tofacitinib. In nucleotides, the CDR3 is TGTGCCAGCAGCCCGGGACAGGACTATGGCTACACCTTC. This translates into CASSPGQDYGYTF.